A single sample is the source of the 8 T cell receptor beta chains below, sequenced in a study of Ad26.COV2.S vaccination and SARS-CoV-2 variants. Assay: immunoSEQ multiplex PCR; the TCRdb copy retains only in-frame clones and omits some. The data contain roughly 500,000 clones, roughly 87% of them seen just once; the ten biggest clones take up around 13%. Sample treatment: roughly 18 received Ad26.COV2.S at low or high dose, single or two shots; roughly 5 received placebo; per-sample allocation not given. Repertoires come from day 63 after the first vaccine or placebo injection. This sample comprised peripheral blood, obtained in a trial of Ad26.COV2.S vaccine versus placebo. The receptors here all came from a person aged 18 to 65 who received the Ad26.COV2.S COVID-19 vaccine or a placebo.

The rearrangement uses TRBV7-6 and TRBJ2-7, with D maybe TRBD2 (6 bases). CDR3 length: 15 amino acids. V was shortened by 4 bases and J by 6 bases, with 19 bases between the two germline ends. The germline gives CDR1 SGHVS, CDR2 FNYEAQ. CDR3 amino acids: CASSSPLASLGEQYF. As DNA, the CDR3 is TGTGCCAGCAGCTCACCGCTAGCGTCCCTCGGCGAGCAGTACTTC.

V is TRBV6-2 or TRBV6-3 and J is TRBJ2-1, with no clear D. Germline V gives CDR1 MNHEY, CDR2 SVGEGT. The V end lost 4 bases, the J end lost 2 bases, and 9 bases lay between the germline ends. The CDR3 extends over 14 amino acids. DNA of the CDR3: TGTGCCAGCAGTTCTACGGGCCCCTACAATGAGCAGTTCTTC. Translation gives CASSSTGPYNEQFF.

This clone was observed a few times. The CDR3 is CAISETGTRGTGRVEQFF. DNA for the CDR3: TGTGCCATCAGTGAGACCGGGACCAGAGGGACGGGGCGGGTTGAGCAGTTCTTC. The chain recombines TRBV10-3 with TRBJ2-1; D assignment may be TRBD1 or TRBD2 (5 bases each). Germline CDR1 is ENHRY and CDR2 is SYGVKD. V was clipped by 2 bases and J by 9 bases, with 26 bases between them. The CDR3 is 18 amino acids.

V gene TRBV28 combines with J gene TRBJ2-5; TRBD2 agrees at 11 bases. Germline CDR1 and CDR2: MDHEN and SYDVKM. V was clipped by 5 bases and J by 1 base; unmatched bases: 9. The CDR3 is made up of 17 amino acids. DNA of the CDR3: TGTGCCAGCAGTAAGGGCCCGGGACTAGCGGCCCAAGAGACCCAGTACTTC. Translating gives CASSKGPGLAAQETQYF.

The V and J genes are TRBV18 and TRBJ2-5, with D perhaps matching TRBD2 (6 bases). The CDR3 is 14 amino acids. CDR1 and CDR2 (germline): KGHSH, LQKENI. V was cut by 3 bases and J by 5 bases, with 13 bases left in between. The CDR3 sequence: CASSPKSGGETQYF. The CDR3 DNA follows: TGTGCCAGCTCACCCAAGTCCGGGGGTGAGACCCAGTACTTC. Full variable domain (outside the CDR3, taken from reference TRBV18 and TRBJ2-5): NAGVMQNPRHLVRRRGQEARLRCSPMKGHSHVYWYRQLPEEGLKFMVYLQKENIIDESGMPKERFSAEFPKEGPSILRIQQVVRGDSAAYFCASSPKSGGETQYFGPGTRLLVL.

The chain combines TRBV7-3 with TRBJ2-2; 7 nucleotides match TRBD2. CDR1 and CDR2 from the germline V gene are SGHTA and FQGTGA. This CDR3 region has 16 residues. Unmatched junction bases numbered 8, after V lost 3 bases and J lost 4 bases. The DNA for the CDR3 is TGTGCCAGCAGCTTTAGCGGGCGGAGTGGCACCGGGGAGCTGTTTTTT. It specifies CASSFSGRSGTGELFF.

The chain employs TRBV5-5 and TRBJ1-1, with 9 nucleotides matching TRBD1. Per the germline V gene, CDR1 is SGHKS and CDR2 is YYEKEE (reference sequence). Germline trimming cut 3 bases from V and 0 bases from J; bases unmatched to any gene: 12. The length of the CDR3 is 18 residues. The CDR3 region is CASSSLPGQGPMNTEAFF. In nucleotides, the CDR3 is TGTGCCAGCAGCTCGTTACCGGGACAGGGTCCAATGAACACTGAAGCTTTCTTT.

CDR3 nucleotides: TGTGCCAGTAGCGCCACAGGGAACGCTTTCTTT. It translates to CASSATGNAFF. The chain recombines TRBV6-5 with TRBJ1-1; D is possibly TRBD1 (6 bases). V was trimmed by 9 bases and J by 11 bases, leaving 16 bases between them. The germline gives CDR1 MNHEY, CDR2 SVGAGI. This CDR3 spans 11 amino acids.